These 20 T cell receptor beta chains were sequenced from one sample in a study of identical twins. TCRdb re-called the 5' RACE reads with MiXCR, one entry per CDR3 protein. The sample includes around 960,000 distinct CDR3 sequences, 9% to 15% of them seen just once. This same sample was also part of a study on yellow fever vaccine responses in identical twins.

Sequenced input: PBMCs. The receptors originated from a woman between 18 and 29 years old in good health.

The chain recombines TRBV14 with TRBJ2-7; possibly TRBD2 for D (6 bases). V was cut by 4 bases and J by 3 bases, with 13 bases left in between. Looked up from germline, CDR1 is SGHDN and CDR2 is FVKESK. The CDR3 length is 14 residues. CDR3 sequence: CASSRDGSFYEQYF. In DNA, the CDR3 is TGTGCCAGCAGCCGGGACGGGAGTTTCTACGAGCAGTACTTC.

The chain carries TRBV6-2 or TRBV6-3 and TRBJ2-1; 9 positions match TRBD2. Germline loops: CDR1 MNHEY, CDR2 SVGEGT. CDR3 length: 14 residues. V was pared by 6 bases and J by 12 bases, with 12 bases of the junction left unmatched. The CDR3 region is CASSSTSRGGTQFF. CDR3 nucleotide sequence: TGTGCCAGCAGCTCAACTTCGCGGGGGGGAACGCAGTTCTTC.

This sequence joins TRBV12-3 or TRBV12-4 and TRBJ1-6; no clear D gene. The CDR3 runs 14 residues. V lost 4 bases and J lost 7, with 11 bases in between. In nucleotides, the CDR3 is TGTGCCAGCAGTTCGGACGGCAGCAATTCACCCCTCCACTTT. Amino acids: CASSSDGSNSPLHF.

This clonotype has a count of ten or more. V and J are TRBV10-3 and TRBJ1-6, with a tentative D call TRBD1 (6 bases). This CDR3 has 15 residues. CDR1 is ENHRY and CDR2 is SYGVKD in the germline V gene. V was shortened by 4 bases and J by 1 base, with 8 bases between the two germline ends. CDR3 loop: CAISGTVSYNSPLHF. The CDR3 bases are TGTGCCATCAGTGGGACAGTATCCTATAATTCACCCCTCCACTTT.

This clonotype was counted a few times. The chain has TRBV12-3 or TRBV12-4 and TRBJ2-3; no reliable D call. The CDR3 totals 12 residues. The V gene lost 6 bases and the J gene lost 4 bases, with 8 bases spanning the gap. CDR3 DNA: TGTGCCAGCAGAGGAGAGGCAGATACGCAGTATTTT. Its translation: CASRGEADTQYF.

This sequence joins TRBV10-3 and TRBJ1-5; D unresolved. V lost 0 bases and J 2 bases, leaving 8 bases between the germline ends. The V gene's germline CDR1 is ENHRY and CDR2 SYGVKD. This CDR3 region has 15 residues. CDR3 in DNA: TGTGCCATCAGTGAGTCTTCTAATGGCAATCAGCCCCAGCATTTT. Encoded protein: CAISESSNGNQPQHF.

The rearrangement links TRBV6-1 to TRBJ2-3, with a possible D match to TRBD2 (5 bases). The CDR3 spans 17 residues. The germline V gene encodes CDR1 MNHNS and CDR2 SASEGT. V was clipped by 2 bases and J by 6 bases, with 21 bases between them. The CDR3 region has the DNA TGTGCCAGCAGTGAAATGACTAAGGCGTTTTTAGCTGATACGCAGTATTTT. Translated, it gives CASSEMTKAFLADTQYF.

Worth noting for this clonotype: This clone may be a read error of a much larger clone one base away. V and J are TRBV5-1 and TRBJ2-7, with 9 bases lining up with TRBD1. Germline V gene data show CDR1 as SGHRS and CDR2 as YFSETQ. Unmatched junction bases numbered 8, after V lost 1 base and J lost 6 bases. This CDR3 region has 15 residues. CDR3 sequence: CASSLRDRVAREQYF. The DNA for the CDR3 is TGCGCCAGCAGCTTGAGGGACAGGGTAGCACGCGAGCAGTACTTC.

This clonotype was detected many times. V gene TRBV27 combines with J gene TRBJ2-7; 12 nucleotides align to TRBD2. The germline V gene encodes CDR1 MNHEY and CDR2 SMNVEV (reference sequence). V lost 5 bases and J lost 6; bases outside the gene matches: 11. The CDR3 consists of 16 residues. The CDR3 sequence: CASSHSRLAGEPEQYF. As DNA, the CDR3 is TGTGCCAGCAGTCACTCCAGACTAGCGGGAGAACCCGAGCAGTACTTC.

This chain links TRBV20-1 with TRBJ2-1; 13 bases agree with TRBD2. V dropped 6 bases and J dropped 8; count of bases not matched to a gene: 7. The V gene's germline CDR1 is DFQATT and CDR2 SNEGSKA (reference sequence). The CDR3 is made up of 14 amino acids. The DNA for the CDR3 is TGCAGTGCGAGGGGACTAGCGGGGTTCGATGAGCAGTTCTTC. Protein sequence: CSARGLAGFDEQFF.

Many counts were recorded for this clonotype. CDR3 nucleotides: TGTGCCAGCAGCTTGAGAAACAGGGGCTCTCCCGTCTACAATGAGCAGTTCTTC. This sequence encodes CASSLRNRGSPVYNEQFF. The chain employs TRBV7-8 and TRBJ2-1; the match to TRBD1 covers 7 bases. V was pared by 3 bases and J by 3 bases, with 14 bases of the junction left unmatched. The CDR3 has 18 residues. The germline V gene has CDR1 SGHVS and CDR2 FQNEAQ. Looking up the rest from reference TRBV7-8 and TRBJ2-1 gives the full variable domain: GAGVSQSPRYKVAKRGQDVALRCDPISGHVSLFWYQQALGQGPEFLTYFQNEAQLDKSGLPSDRFFAERPEGSVSTLKIQRTQQEDSAVYLCASSLRNRGSPVYNEQFFGPGTRLTVL.

The rearrangement links TRBV2 to TRBJ2-7; 11 bases are a match to TRBD2. The CDR3 loop spans 18 amino acids. Trimming at V came to 0 bases and at J to 5 bases, leaving 12 bases not matched to a gene. Germline CDR1 SNHLY, CDR2 FYNNEI. In DNA, the CDR3 is TGTGCCAGCAGTGAAGCGCGTAGCGGGAGGGCCGAGTTTAACGAGCAGTACTTC. It codes for CASSEARSGRAEFNEQYF.

This clonotype was recorded at least ten times. The CDR3 region has the DNA TGTGCCAGCAGCTTTAGCACTGAAGCTTTCTTT. Amino acids: CASSFSTEAFF. The J gene is TRBJ1-1, the V gene TRBV12-3 or TRBV12-4; D gene unclear. V lost 6 bases and J 4 bases, leaving 6 bases between the germline ends. The length of the CDR3 is 11 residues.

This clonotype showed up just a few times. V usage is TRBV20-1 and J usage is TRBJ1-5; 7 bases are shared with TRBD1. After removal of 6 bases from V and 7 bases from J, the junction contained 18 bases not matched to a gene. Germline V gene sequence: CDR1 DFQATT, CDR2 SNEGSKA (reference sequence). The CDR3 has 16 residues. CDR3: CSALIRDSNFVQPQHF. The CDR3 coding sequence is TGCAGTGCACTGATCCGGGACAGCAATTTCGTCCAGCCCCAGCATTTT.

The table lists this clonotype with a few counts. The V gene is TRBV19, the J gene TRBJ1-1, with D unclear. The V end was cut by 9 bases, the J end by 5 bases, with 19 bases between. The V gene's germline CDR1 is LNHDA and CDR2 SQIVND (reference sequence). CDR3 length: 14 amino acids. Written as DNA, the CDR3 is TGTGCCAGCGAAAAGGTCGCTGGGAGTACTGAAGCTTTCTTT. Encoded protein: CASEKVAGSTEAFF.

The rearrangement links TRBV20-1 to TRBJ2-3; D is perhaps TRBD1 or TRBD2 (5 bases each). Trimming removed 6 bases at V and 2 bases at J, with 18 bases between. Germline V gene sequence: CDR1 DFQATT, CDR2 SNEGSKA (reference sequence). The CDR3 is 15 residues long. The CDR3 DNA reads TGCAGTGCCCCAGAAGCCGGGACCCACACAGATACGCAGTATTTT. Its translation: CSAPEAGTHTDTQYF.

This clonotype was seen a few times. The CDR3 nucleotides read TGTGCCAGCAGGCCAGGGGGCTACGAGCAGTACGTC. It specifies CASRPGGYEQYV. This chain connects TRBV7-9 to TRBJ2-7, with TRBD1 matching 7 bases. Germline CDR1 and CDR2: SEHNR and FQNEAQ (reference sequence). The V gene end was trimmed by 6 bases and the J gene end by 3 bases; junction bases not matched to a gene: 2. The CDR3 loop spans 12 amino acids.

This clonotype was recorded at least ten times. The chain carries TRBV10-3 and TRBJ1-1; the D gene is possibly TRBD1 (6 bases). V was shortened by 2 bases and J by 3 bases, with 7 bases between the two germline ends. Germline V gene lookup returns CDR1 ENHRY and CDR2 SYGVKD. The CDR3 extends over 13 amino acids. CDR3 protein: CAISEPGDTEAFF. The CDR3 DNA follows: TGTGCCATCAGTGAGCCAGGGGACACTGAAGCTTTCTTT.

The rearrangement links TRBV21-1 to TRBJ2-7; the table's D call, TRBD1, has no DNA check behind it. TRBV21-1 is recorded as a pseudogene. The CDR3 is 16 residues long. CDR3 nucleotide sequence: TGTGCCAGCAGCAAAGATTCGGCAGGGGTCCACCACGAGCAGTACGTC. Protein product: CASSKDSAGVHHEQYV.

This clonotype was seen a handful of times. The V gene is TRBV5-1, the J gene TRBJ1-4; 8 positions agree with TRBD1. V lost 4 bases and J lost 7; bases outside the gene matches: 6. This CDR3 region has 14 residues. CDR1 is SGHRS, CDR2 YFSETQ, per germline. The CDR3 nucleotides read TGCGCCAGCAGCCCCGGGACAGGTTTTGAAAAACTGTTTTTT. Its translation is CASSPGTGFEKLFF. The whole variable domain, filled in from reference TRBV5-1 and TRBJ1-4, reads KAGVTQTPRYLIKTRGQQVTLSCSPISGHRSVSWYQQTPGQGLQFLFEYFSETQRNKGNFPGRFSGRQFSNSRSEMNVSTLELGDSALYLCASSPGTGFEKLFFGSGTQLSVL.